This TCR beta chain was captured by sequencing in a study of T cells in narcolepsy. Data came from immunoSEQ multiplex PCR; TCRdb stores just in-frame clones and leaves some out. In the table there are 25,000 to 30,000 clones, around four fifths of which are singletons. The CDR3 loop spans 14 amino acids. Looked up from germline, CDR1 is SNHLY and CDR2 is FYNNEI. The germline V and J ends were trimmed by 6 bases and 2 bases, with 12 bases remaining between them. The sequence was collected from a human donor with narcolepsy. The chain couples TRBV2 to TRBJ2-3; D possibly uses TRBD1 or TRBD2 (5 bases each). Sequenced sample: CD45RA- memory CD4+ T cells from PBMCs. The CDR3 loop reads CASRAGTITDTQYF. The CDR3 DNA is TGTGCCAGCAGGGCCGGGACCATCACAGATACGCAGTATTTT.